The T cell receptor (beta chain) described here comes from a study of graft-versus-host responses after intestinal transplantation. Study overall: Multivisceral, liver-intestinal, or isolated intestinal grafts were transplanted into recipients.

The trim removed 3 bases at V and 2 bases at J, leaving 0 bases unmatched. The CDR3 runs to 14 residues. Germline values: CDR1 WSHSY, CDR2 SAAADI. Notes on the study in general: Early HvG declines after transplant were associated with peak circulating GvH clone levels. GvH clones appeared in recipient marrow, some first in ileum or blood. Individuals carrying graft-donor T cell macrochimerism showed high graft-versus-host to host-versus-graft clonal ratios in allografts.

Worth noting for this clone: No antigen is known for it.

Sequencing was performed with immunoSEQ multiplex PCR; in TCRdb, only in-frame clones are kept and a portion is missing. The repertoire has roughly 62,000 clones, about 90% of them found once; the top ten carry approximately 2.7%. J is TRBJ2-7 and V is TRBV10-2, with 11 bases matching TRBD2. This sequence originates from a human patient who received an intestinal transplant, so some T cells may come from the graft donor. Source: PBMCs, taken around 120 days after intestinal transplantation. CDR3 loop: CASSELAGAYEQYF. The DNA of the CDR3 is TGCGCCAGCAGTGAACTAGCGGGGGCCTACGAGCAGTACTTC.